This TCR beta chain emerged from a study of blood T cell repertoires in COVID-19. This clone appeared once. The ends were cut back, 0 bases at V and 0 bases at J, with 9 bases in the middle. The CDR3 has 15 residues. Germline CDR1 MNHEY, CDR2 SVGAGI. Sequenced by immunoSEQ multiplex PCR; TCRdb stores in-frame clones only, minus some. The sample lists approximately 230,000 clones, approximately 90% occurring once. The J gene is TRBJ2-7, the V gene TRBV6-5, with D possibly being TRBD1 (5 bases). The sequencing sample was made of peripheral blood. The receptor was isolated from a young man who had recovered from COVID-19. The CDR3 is CASSYSHRSSYEQYF. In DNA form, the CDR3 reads TGTGCCAGCAGTTACTCCCACAGGAGCTCCTACGAGCAGTACTTC.